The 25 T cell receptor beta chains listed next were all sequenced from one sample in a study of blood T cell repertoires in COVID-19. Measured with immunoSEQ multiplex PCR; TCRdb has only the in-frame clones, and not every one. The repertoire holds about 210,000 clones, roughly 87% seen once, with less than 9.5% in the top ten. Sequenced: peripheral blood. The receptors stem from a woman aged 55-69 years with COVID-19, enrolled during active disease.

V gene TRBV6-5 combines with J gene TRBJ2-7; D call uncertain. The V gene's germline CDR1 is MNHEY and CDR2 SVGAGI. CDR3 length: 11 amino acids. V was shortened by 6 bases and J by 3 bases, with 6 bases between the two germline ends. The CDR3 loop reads CASRNSYEQYF. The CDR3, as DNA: TGTGCCAGCAGAAACAGCTACGAGCAGTACTTC.

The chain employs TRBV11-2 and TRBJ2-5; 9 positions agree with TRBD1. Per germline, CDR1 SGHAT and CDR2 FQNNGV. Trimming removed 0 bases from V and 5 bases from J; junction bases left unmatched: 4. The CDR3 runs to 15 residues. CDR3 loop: CASSLEQGAWETQYF. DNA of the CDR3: TGTGCCAGCAGCTTAGAACAGGGGGCCTGGGAGACCCAGTACTTC. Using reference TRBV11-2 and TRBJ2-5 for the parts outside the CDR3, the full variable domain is EAGVAQSPRYKIIEKRQSVAFWCNPISGHATLYWYQQILGQGPKLLIQFQNNGVVDDSQLPKDRFSAERLKGVDSTLKIQPAKLEDSAVYLCASSLEQGAWETQYFGPGTRLLVL.

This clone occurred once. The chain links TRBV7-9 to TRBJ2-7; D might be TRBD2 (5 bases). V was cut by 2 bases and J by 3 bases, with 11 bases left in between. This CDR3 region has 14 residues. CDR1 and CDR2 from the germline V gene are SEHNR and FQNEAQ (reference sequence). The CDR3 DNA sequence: TGTGCCAGCAGCTTAAAAGGGAGACTCTACGAGCAGTACTTC. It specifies CASSLKGRLYEQYF.

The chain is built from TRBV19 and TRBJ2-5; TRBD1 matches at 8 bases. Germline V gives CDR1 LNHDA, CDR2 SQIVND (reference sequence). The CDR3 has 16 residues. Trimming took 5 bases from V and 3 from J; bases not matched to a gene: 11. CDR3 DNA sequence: TGTGCCAGTAGTGACGACAGGGGATGGGGCAAAGAGACCCAGTACTTC. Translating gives CASSDDRGWGKETQYF.

The CDR3 here is CASSVLQNNEKLFF. The DNA for the CDR3 is TGTGCCAGCAGTGTGTTACAGAATAATGAAAAACTGTTTTTT. The chain links TRBV2 to TRBJ1-4; D is undetermined. The CDR3 is 14 amino acids. The ends were cut back, 4 bases at V and 4 bases at J, with 10 bases in the middle. CDR1 is SNHLY and CDR2 is FYNNEI in the germline V gene. Supplemented by reference TRBV2 and TRBJ1-4, the full variable domain reads EPEVTQTPSHQVTQMGQEVILRCVPISNHLYFYWYRQILGQKVEFLVSFYNNEISEKSEIFDDQFSVERPDGSNFTLKIRSTKLEDSAMYFCASSVLQNNEKLFFGSGTQLSVL.

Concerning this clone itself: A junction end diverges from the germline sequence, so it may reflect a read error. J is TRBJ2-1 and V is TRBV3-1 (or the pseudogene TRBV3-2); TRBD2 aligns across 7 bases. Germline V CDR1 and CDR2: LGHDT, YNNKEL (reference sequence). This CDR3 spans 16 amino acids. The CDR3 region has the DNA TGTGCCAGCACCCAAGGGCCCGGGGGGTCCTACAATGAGCAGTTCTTC. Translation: CASTQGPGGSYNEQFF.

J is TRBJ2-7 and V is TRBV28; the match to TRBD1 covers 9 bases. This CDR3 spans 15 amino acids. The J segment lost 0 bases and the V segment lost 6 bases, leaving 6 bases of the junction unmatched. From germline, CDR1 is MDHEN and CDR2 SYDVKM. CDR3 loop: CASSPGQGFSYEQYV. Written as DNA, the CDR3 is TGTGCCAGCAGCCCCGGACAGGGGTTCTCCTACGAGCAGTACGTC.

Here the CDR3 reads CASRTERKGAWEQYF. The CDR3 DNA follows: TGTGCCAGCAGGACGGAACGAAAGGGGGCATGGGAGCAGTACTTC. J is TRBJ2-7 and V is TRBV28, with TRBD1 identical over 7 bases. The CDR3 totals 15 residues. The V and J ends lost 6 bases and 7 bases, in that order; junction bases with no gene match: 15. CDR1 MDHEN and CDR2 SYDVKM come from the germline V gene.

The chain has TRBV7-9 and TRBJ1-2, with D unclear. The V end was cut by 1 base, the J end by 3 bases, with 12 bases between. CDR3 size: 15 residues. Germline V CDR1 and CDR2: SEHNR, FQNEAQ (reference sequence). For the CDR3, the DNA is TGTGCCAGCAGCTTAGTTACACCCCCCCACTATGGCTACACCTTC. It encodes CASSLVTPPHYGYTF.

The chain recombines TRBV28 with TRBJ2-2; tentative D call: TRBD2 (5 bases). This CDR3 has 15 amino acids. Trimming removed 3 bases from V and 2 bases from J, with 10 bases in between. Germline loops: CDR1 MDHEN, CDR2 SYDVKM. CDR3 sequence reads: CASSLAGLNTGELFF. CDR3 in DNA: TGTGCCAGCAGTTTGGCGGGTTTAAACACCGGGGAGCTGTTTTTT.

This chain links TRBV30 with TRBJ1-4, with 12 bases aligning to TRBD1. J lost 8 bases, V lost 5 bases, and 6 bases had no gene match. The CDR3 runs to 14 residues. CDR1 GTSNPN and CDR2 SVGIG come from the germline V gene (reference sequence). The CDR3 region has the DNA TGTGCCTGGGGGACAGGGGGCAATAGGGAAAAACTGTTTTTT. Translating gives CAWGTGGNREKLFF. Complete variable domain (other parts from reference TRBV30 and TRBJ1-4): SQTIHQWPATLVQPVGSPLSLECTVEGTSNPNLYWYRQAAGRGLQLLFYSVGIGQISSEVPQNLSASRPQDRQFILSSKKLLLSDSGFYLCAWGTGGNREKLFFGSGTQLSVL.

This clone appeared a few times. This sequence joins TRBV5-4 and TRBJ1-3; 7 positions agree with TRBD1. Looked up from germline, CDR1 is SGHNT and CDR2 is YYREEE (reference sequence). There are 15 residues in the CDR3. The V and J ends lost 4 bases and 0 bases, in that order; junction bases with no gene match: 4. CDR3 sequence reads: CASSQQGPSGNTIYF. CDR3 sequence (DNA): TGTGCCAGCAGCCAACAGGGGCCCTCTGGAAACACCATATATTTT. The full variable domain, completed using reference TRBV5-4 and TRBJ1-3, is ETGVTQSPTHLIKTRGQQVTLRCSSQSGHNTVSWYQQALGQGPQFIFQYYREEENGRGNFPPRFSGLQFPNYSSELNVNALELDDSALYLCASSQQGPSGNTIYFGEGSWLTVV.

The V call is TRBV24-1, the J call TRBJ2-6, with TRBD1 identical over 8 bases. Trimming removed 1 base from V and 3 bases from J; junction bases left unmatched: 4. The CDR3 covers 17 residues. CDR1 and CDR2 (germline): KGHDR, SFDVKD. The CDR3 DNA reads TGTGCCACCAGTGATTTCGGACAGGGCCGTGGGGCCAACGTCCTGACTTTC. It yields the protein CATSDFGQGRGANVLTF.

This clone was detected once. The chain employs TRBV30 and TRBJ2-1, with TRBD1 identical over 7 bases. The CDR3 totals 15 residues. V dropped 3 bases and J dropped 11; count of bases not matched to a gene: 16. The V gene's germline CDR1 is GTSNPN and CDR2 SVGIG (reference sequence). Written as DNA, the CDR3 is TGTGCCTGGAGCACCCCCATCCAGGGACAGACAAAGCAGTTCTTC. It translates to CAWSTPIQGQTKQFF.

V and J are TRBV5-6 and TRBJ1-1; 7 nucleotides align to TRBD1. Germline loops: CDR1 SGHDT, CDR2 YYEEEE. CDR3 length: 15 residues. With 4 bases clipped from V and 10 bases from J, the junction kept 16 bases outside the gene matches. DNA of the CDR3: TGTGCCAGCAGCGTGAGGGACAGACTTACACTGGGAGCTTTCTTT. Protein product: CASSVRDRLTLGAFF.

The CDR3 loop is CASGTKGAGEKLFF. The CDR3 bases are TGTGCCAGTGGGACAAAAGGGGCCGGGGAAAAACTGTTTTTT. This rearrangement joins TRBV19 to TRBJ1-4; D perhaps matches TRBD1 (6 bases). Germline V gene sequence: CDR1 LNHDA, CDR2 SQIVND (reference sequence). V was shortened by 8 bases and J by 8 bases, with 18 bases between the two germline ends. The CDR3 is 14 residues long.

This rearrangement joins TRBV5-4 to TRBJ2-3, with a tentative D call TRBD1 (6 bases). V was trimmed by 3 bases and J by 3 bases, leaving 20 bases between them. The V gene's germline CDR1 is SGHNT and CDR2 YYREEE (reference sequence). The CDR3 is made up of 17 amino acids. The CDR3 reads CASSSNPGAPPTDTQYF. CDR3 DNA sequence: TGTGCCAGCAGCTCGAACCCAGGGGCTCCACCGACAGATACGCAGTATTTT.

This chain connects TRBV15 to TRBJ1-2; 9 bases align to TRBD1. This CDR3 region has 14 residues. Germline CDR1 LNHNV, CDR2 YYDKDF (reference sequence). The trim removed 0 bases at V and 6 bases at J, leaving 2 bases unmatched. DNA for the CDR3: TGTGCCACCAGCAGAGAGGGACAGGGAGATGGCTACACCTTC. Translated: CATSREGQGDGYTF.

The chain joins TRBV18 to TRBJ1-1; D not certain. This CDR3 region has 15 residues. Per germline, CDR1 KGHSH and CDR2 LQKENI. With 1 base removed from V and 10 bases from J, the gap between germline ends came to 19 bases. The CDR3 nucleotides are TGTGCCAGCTCACCACAAACGACGTCTCCACTAGGAGCTTTCTTT. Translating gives CASSPQTTSPLGAFF.

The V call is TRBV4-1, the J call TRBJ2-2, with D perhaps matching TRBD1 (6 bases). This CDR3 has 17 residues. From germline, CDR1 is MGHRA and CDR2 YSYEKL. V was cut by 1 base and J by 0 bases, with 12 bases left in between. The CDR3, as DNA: TGCGCCAGCAGCCAAGGGCAGGGGCCCGCGAACACCGGGGAGCTGTTTTTT. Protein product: CASSQGQGPANTGELFF.

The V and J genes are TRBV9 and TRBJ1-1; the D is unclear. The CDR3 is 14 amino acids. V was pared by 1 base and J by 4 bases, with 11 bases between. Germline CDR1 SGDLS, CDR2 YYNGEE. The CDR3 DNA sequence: TGTGCCAGCAGCGTAATTGGCAGTGGCACTGAAGCTTTCTTT. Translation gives CASSVIGSGTEAFF.

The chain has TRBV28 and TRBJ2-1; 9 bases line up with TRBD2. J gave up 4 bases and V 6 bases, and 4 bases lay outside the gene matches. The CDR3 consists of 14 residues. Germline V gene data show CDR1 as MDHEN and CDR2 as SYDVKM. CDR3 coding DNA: TGTGCCAGCAGAGCTCTAGCGGGGTACAATGAGCAGTTCTTC. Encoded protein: CASRALAGYNEQFF.

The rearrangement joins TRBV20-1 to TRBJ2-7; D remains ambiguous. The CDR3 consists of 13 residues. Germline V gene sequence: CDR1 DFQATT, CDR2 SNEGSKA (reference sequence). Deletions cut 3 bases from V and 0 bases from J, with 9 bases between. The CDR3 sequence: CSASYSNSYEQYF. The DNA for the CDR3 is TGCAGTGCTAGTTACAGTAACTCCTACGAGCAGTACTTC.

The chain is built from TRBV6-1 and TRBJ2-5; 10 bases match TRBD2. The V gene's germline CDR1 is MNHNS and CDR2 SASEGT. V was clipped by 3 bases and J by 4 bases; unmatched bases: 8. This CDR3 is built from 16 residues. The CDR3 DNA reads TGTGCCAGCAGTGAGAGCGGGGGGGCTTACGTAGAGACCCAGTACTTC. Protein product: CASSESGGAYVETQYF.

Here the CDR3 reads CASRTLGNTGELFF. The CDR3, as DNA: TGTGCCAGTAGGACCCTAGGAAACACCGGGGAGCTGTTTTTT. V gene TRBV19 combines with J gene TRBJ2-2, with D unresolved. Germline CDR1 LNHDA, CDR2 SQIVND (reference sequence). Trimming removed 6 bases at V and 2 bases at J, with 10 bases between. The CDR3 runs to 14 residues.